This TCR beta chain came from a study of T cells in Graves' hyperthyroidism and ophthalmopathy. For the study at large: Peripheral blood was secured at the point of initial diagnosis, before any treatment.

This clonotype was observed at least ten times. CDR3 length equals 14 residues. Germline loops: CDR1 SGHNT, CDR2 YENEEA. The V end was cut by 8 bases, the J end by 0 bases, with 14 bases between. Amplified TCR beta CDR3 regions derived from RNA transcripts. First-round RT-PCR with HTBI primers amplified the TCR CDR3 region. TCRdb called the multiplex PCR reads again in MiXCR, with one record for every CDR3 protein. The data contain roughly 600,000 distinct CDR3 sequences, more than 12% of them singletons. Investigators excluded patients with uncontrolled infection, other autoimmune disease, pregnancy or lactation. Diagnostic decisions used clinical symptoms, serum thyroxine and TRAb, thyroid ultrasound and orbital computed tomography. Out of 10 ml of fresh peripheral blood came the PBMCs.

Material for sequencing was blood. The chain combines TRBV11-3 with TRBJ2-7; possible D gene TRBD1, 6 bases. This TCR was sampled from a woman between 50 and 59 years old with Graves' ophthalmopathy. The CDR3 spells CASGTRTASYEQYF. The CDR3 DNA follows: TGTGCCAGCGGTACGAGGACAGCCTCCTACGAGCAGTACTTC.